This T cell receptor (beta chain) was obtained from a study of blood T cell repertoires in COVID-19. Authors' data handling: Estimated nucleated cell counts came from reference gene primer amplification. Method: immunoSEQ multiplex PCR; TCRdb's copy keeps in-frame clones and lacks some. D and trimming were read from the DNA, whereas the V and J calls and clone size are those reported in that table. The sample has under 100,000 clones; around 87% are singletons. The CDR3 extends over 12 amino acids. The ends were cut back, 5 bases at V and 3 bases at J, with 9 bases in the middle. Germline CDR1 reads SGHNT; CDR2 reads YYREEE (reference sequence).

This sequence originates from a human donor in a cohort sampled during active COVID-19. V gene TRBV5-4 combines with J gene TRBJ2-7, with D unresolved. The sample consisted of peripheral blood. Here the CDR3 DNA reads TGTGCCAGCAGTCAGAACAGCTACGAGCAGTACTTC. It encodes CASSQNSYEQYF.